The entry below describes one TCR beta chain. The antigen is undetermined. The TCR beta library used iRepertoire HTBI primers with Arm-PCR amplification of CDR3. In TCRdb, the multiplex PCR reads were re-called with MiXCR into one record per CDR3 protein. The repertoire holds around 450,000 distinct CDR3 sequences, 20% to 25% seen once, with 7.1% in the top ten. V lost 6 bases to trimming and J lost 3 bases; unmatched junction nucleotides: 8. CDR1 and CDR2 (germline): MDHEN, SYDVKM. The CDR3 spans 15 residues. These data come from a study of regulatory T cells in long-lasting Graves disease. Study in general: Persistent Graves' disease denoted over 5 years of antithyroid drugs plus positive TSH receptor antibodies. Study-level findings and limits: Patients with persistent disease shared some 2,900 public clonotypes, outpacing the approximately 920 shared by new patients.

Time point defined: persistent/refractory GD, antithyroid drugs over 5 years with positive TRAb. Generation of the TCR library employed RNA extracted from PBMCs. This receptor was identified in a female donor with Graves disease. Sequences were derived from peripheral blood mononuclear cells (PBMCs), sampled when the disease was refractory, from a patient treated with antithyroid drugs. The chain employs TRBV28 and TRBJ1-5; 7 bases agree with TRBD1. CDR3 sequence: CASSRGTVPNQPQHF. The CDR3 DNA reads as TGTGCCAGCAGCCGAGGGACAGTTCCCAATCAGCCCCAGCATTTT.